This is a list of T cell receptor beta chains from one sample in a study of T cell repertoires in cytomegalovirus infection. TCRdb ran MiXCR on the reads and lists one entry per CDR3 protein. In the table there are 150,000 to 200,000 distinct CDR3 sequences, about an eighth of which are singletons. Sequenced input: PBMCs. These receptors were obtained from a human donor in good health (CMV status not recorded). Some clones in this sample may be carry-over from other donors' samples. Both conserved end residues are part of each CDR3. D genes are given only for firm matches. Part of the rows lack a size; the others show once, few, many or a class for expanded clones.

16	NA	many	TRBV15	TRBJ2-7	CATSRDPLAGTYEQYF	TGTGCCACCAGCAGAGATCCTTTGGCGGGAACCTACGAGCAGTACTTC
15	TRBD2	few	TRBV6-6	TRBJ2-7	CASSYTGGGGYEQYF	TGTGCCAGCAGTTACACGGGGGGGGGCGGCTACGAGCAGTACTTC
12	NA	many	TRBV14	TRBJ1-1	CASSQEKAEAFF	TGTGCCAGCAGCCAAGAGAAGGCTGAAGCTTTCTTT
15	NA	many	TRBV28	TRBJ1-2	CASSPGHFGDYGYTF	TGTGCCAGCAGTCCCGGACATTTTGGGGACTATGGCTACACCTTC
15	NA	many	TRBV29-1	TRBJ2-7	CSVGFWGALDYEQYF	TGCAGCGTTGGATTTTGGGGCGCATTGGACTACGAGCAGTACTTC
15	NA	few	TRBV20-1	TRBJ1-5	CSALPLGGGNQPQHF	TGCAGTGCCCTCCCTCTGGGGGGCGGCAATCAGCCCCAGCATTTT
14	NA	few	TRBV11-2	TRBJ2-1	CASSLERLHNEQFF	TGTGCCAGCAGCTTAGAACGGTTACACAATGAGCAGTTCTTC
13	NA	few	TRBV25-1	TRBJ1-2	CASSDRITKGYTF	TGTGCCAGCAGTGACAGGATTACAAAAGGCTACACCTTC
16	TRBD2	NA	TRBV5-1	TRBJ2-1	CASSWLLGLAGDEQFF	TGCGCCAGCAGCTGGCTGTTGGGACTAGCGGGGGATGAGCAGTTCTTC
13	NA	many	TRBV7-2	TRBJ1-5	CASSPDLNQPQHF	TGTGCCAGCAGCCCCGACCTCAATCAGCCCCAGCATTTT
15	TRBD2	NA	TRBV7-9	TRBJ2-3	CASRPGLASTDTQYF	TGTGCCAGCAGGCCGGGACTAGCGAGCACAGATACGCAGTATTTT
16	TRBD1	many	TRBV7-3	TRBJ1-4	CASSHDRGRTNEKLFF	TGTGCCAGCAGCCACGACAGGGGGCGAACTAATGAAAAACTGTTTTTT
12	NA	NA	TRBV25-1	TRBJ2-7	CASSGWGSEQYF	TGTGCCAGCAGTGGGTGGGGTTCCGAGCAGTACTTC
16	TRBD2	many	TRBV6-5	TRBJ2-1	CASKPRTSGLYNEQFF	TGTGCCAGCAAACCGCGGACTAGCGGGCTCTACAATGAGCAGTTCTTC
10	NA	few	TRBV20-1	TRBJ2-1	CSAAWNEQFF	TGCAGTGCTGCCTGGAATGAGCAGTTCTTC
15	NA	few	TRBV2	TRBJ2-7	CASGPPPDIPYEQYF	TGTGCCAGCGGACCACCACCGGACATCCCCTACGAGCAGTACTTC
15	TRBD1	few	TRBV12-3/TRBV12-4	TRBJ1-5	CASSLDTGGNQPQHF	TGTGCCAGCAGTTTAGACACAGGGGGCAATCAGCCCCAGCATTTT
16	TRBD1	few	TRBV25-1	TRBJ1-3	CASSDRDRVSGNTIYF	TGTGCCAGCAGTGACCGAGACAGGGTTTCTGGAAACACCATATATTTT
15	TRBD2	few	TRBV20-1	TRBJ2-1	CSAPGLAQTYNEQFF	TGCAGTGCCCCTGGACTAGCTCAGACCTACAATGAGCAGTTCTTC
14	NA	many	TRBV24-1	TRBJ1-2	CATSDFRVNYGYTF	TGTGCCACCAGTGATTTCCGGGTGAACTATGGCTACACCTTC
15	NA	NA	TRBV5-4	TRBJ1-1	CASSLDKKTGTEAFF	TGTGCCAGCAGCTTGGATAAGAAGACAGGCACTGAAGCTTTCTTT
15	NA	many	TRBV7-9	TRBJ1-1	CASSLALTGPTEAFF	TGTGCCAGCAGCTTAGCGCTTACAGGACCCACTGAAGCTTTCTTT
16	NA	many	TRBV11-3	TRBJ2-3	CASSPQGKSLADTQYF	TGTGCCAGCAGCCCCCAAGGAAAGTCCCTGGCAGATACGCAGTATTTT
13	TRBD1	many	TRBV19	TRBJ1-2	CASRGTGLYGYTF	TGTGCCAGTAGAGGGACAGGGCTCTATGGCTACACCTTC
16	TRBD2	many	TRBV7-2	TRBJ2-7	CASSLAQAGASYEQYF	TGTGCCAGCAGCTTAGCGCAAGCGGGAGCTTCCTACGAGCAGTACTTC
17	NA	many	TRBV18	TRBJ2-3	CASSPLQGLSITDTQYF	TGTGCCAGCTCACCACTGCAGGGGTTGTCTATCACAGATACGCAGTATTTT
14	NA	NA	TRBV2	TRBJ1-2	CASSEDGGRFGYTF	TGTGCCAGCAGTGAAGATGGGGGCAGGTTTGGCTACACCTTC
13	NA	few	TRBV2	TRBJ1-2	CASRGASDYGYTF	TGTGCCAGCAGGGGCGCCTCGGACTATGGCTACACCTTC